The sequence of this T cell receptor beta chain was determined in a study of blood T cell repertoires in COVID-19. Across the whole study: Sites in the United States, Italy and Spain provided acute and convalescent COVID-19 samples. Sample material is recorded as cDNA or gDNA derived from T cells, B-cell-depleted T cells, or PBMCs.

Authors' methods: It was from reference gene primer amplification that nucleated cell counts were estimated. Profiled with immunoSEQ multiplex PCR; TCRdb holds only in-frame clones, not every one. The DNA was the basis for D and trimming; V, J and clone size are from that table. The sample consists of around 130,000 clones, 75% to 90% of them appearing once. This receptor was taken from a woman aged 80 or over with acute or convalescent COVID-19. The sequenced material came from peripheral blood.

The CDR3 region has the DNA TGTGCCAGCAGCCTTACTCACTCGAACACTGAAGCTTTCTTT. Protein product: CASSLTHSNTEAFF. The V gene is TRBV6-2 or TRBV6-3, the J gene TRBJ1-1; unclear D gene. This CDR3 has 14 residues. Trimming took 6 bases from V and 1 from J, leaving 12 bases between them. The germline gives CDR1 MNHEY, CDR2 SVGEGT.